This entry features one T cell receptor (beta chain) sequence. How the authors handled the data: Estimation of nucleated cell counts relied on the amplification of reference gene primers. Profiling relied on immunoSEQ multiplex PCR, and the TCRdb table lists in-frame clones only, not all of them. The V and J calls and clone size come from that table; D and trimming were worked out from the DNA. The sample yields about 200,000 clones, 75% to 85% seen once. V was clipped by 2 bases and J by 11 bases, with 16 bases between them. The V gene's germline CDR1 is KGHSH and CDR2 LQKENI. CDR3 length: 15 residues. This record belongs to a study of blood T cell repertoires in COVID-19. On the study more broadly: Whether acute or convalescent, the COVID-19 samples came from the United States, Italy and Spain.

Donors were grouped by their self-reported clinical history. The specimen sequenced was PBMCs or T cells enriched from blood (not recorded which). The receptor's source is a woman between 45 and 60 years old with acute COVID-19. The chain is built from TRBV18 and TRBJ1-6; D perhaps matches TRBD1 (5 bases). In DNA, the CDR3 is TGTGCCAGCTCACCAGCTGCAGGGATAGAGACACCCCTCCACTTT. It yields the protein CASSPAAGIETPLHF.